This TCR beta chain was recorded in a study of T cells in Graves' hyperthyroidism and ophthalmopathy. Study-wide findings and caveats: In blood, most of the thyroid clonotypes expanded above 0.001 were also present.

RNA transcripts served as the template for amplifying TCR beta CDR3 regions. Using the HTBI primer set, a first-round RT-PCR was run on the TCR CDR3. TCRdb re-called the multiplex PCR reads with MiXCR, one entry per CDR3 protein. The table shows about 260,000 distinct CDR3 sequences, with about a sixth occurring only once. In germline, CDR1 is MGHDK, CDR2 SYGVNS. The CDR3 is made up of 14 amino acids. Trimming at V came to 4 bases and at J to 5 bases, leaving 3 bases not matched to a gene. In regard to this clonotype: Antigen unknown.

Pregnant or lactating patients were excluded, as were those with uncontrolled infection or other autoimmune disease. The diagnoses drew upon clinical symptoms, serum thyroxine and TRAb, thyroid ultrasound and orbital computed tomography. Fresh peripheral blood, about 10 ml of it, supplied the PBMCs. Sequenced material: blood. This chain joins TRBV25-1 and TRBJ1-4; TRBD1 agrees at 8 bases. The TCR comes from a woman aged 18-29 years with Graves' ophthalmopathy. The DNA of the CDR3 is TGTGCCAGCAGTGCGCGACAGGGGAATGAAAAACTGTTTTTT. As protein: CASSARQGNEKLFF.